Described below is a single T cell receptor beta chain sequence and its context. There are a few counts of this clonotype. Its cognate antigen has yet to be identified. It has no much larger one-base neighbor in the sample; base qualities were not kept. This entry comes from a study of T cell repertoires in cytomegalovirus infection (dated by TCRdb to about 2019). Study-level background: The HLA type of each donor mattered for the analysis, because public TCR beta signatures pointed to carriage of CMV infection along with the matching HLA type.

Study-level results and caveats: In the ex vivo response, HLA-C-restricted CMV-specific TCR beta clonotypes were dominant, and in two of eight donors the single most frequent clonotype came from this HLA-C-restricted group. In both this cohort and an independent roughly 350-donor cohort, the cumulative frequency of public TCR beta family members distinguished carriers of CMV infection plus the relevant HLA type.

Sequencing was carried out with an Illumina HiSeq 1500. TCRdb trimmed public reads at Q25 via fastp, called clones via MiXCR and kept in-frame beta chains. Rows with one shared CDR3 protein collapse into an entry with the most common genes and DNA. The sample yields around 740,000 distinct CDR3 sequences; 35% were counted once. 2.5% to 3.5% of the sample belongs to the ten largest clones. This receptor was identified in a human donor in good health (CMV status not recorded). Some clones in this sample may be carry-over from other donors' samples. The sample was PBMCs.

CDR3 reads: CASSLGRQGMNTEAFF. DNA sequence: TGTGCCAGCAGCTTGGGAAGACAGGGAATGAACACTGAAGCTTTCTTT. Here the chain combines TRBV11-1 and TRBJ1-1; 7 bases in between match TRBD1. There are 16 amino acids in the CDR3, from cysteine to phenylalanine inclusive. Only CDR3 DNA remains: 48 bases, in frame from the first base. Based on the germline V gene (reference sequence), the CDR1 and CDR2 sequences are SGHAT and FQDESV. The germline V end is reduced by 3 bases and the J end by 0 bases; junction bases left unmatched: 7.